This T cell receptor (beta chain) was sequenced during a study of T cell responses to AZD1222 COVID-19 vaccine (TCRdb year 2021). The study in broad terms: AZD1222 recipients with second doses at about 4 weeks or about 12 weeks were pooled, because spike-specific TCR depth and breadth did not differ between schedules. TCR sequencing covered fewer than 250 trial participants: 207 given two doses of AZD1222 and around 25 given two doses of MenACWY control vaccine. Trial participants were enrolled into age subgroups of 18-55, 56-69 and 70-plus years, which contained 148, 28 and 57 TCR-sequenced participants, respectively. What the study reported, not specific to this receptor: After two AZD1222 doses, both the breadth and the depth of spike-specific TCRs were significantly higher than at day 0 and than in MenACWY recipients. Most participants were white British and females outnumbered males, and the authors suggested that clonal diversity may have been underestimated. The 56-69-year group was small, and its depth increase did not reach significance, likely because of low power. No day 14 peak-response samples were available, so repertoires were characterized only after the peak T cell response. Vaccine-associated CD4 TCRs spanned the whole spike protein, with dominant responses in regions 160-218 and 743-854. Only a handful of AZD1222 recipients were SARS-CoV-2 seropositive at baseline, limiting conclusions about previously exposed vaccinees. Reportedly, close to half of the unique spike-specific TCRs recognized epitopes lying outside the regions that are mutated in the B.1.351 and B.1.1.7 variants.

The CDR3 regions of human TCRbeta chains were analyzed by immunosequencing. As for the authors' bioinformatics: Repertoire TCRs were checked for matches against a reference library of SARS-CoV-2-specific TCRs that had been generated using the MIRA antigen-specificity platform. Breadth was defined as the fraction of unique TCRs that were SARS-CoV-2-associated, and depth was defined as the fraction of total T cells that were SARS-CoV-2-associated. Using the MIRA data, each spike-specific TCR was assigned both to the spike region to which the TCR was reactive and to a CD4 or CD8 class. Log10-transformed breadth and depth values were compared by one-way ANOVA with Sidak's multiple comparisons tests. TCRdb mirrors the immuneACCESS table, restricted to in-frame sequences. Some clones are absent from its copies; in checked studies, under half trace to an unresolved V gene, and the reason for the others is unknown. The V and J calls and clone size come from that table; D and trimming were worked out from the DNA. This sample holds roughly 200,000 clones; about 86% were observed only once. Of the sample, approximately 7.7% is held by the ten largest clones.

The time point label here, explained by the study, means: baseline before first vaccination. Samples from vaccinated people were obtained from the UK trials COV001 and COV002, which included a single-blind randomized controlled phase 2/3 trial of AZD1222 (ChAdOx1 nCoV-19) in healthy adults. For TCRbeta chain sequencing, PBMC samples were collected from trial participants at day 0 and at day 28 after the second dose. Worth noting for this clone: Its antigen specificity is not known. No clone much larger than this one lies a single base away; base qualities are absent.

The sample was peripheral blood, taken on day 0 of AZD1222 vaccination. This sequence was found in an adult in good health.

The sequenced DNA is TGTGCCAGCAGTTCCGACCGACTTCGTGAGCAGTTCTTC. This yields the protein CASSSDRLREQFF. The receptor chain draws on TRBV12-3 or TRBV12-4 and TRBJ2-1, with the D gene not confidently named. V loses 4 bases, J loses 9 bases, and the germline ends lie 13 bases apart. Its CDR3 holds 13 amino acids, cysteine through phenylalanine. Solely the CDR3 DNA is kept, with 39 bases framed from the first base.